This T cell receptor (beta chain) was documented in a study of vaccination and CD4 T cells after COVID-19. About the research overall: Cellular stimulation was performed using overlapping spike peptides derived from SARS-CoV-2, HCoV-NL63, HCoV-OC43 and HCoV-229E. Findings and limits, study-wide: Post-vaccination, and not before, a median roughly 86% of reactive clones appeared in convalescent patients.

The table lists this clonotype with a few counts. Its antigen is undetermined. CDR3 length equals 17 residues. Germline values: CDR1 LNHNV, CDR2 YYDKDF (reference sequence). The V and J ends lost 1 base and 8 bases, in that order; junction bases with no gene match: 13. Treatment meaning: roughly ten-day PBMC culture with coronavirus spike peptide pools or control peptides (ViraFEST assay). The ViraFEST method relied on peptide pools to expand antigen-specific T cells, followed by TCR sequencing. Negative-selection isolation of CD4+ T cells was performed after more than 8 days of culture. Sequencing of DNA taken from cultured CD4+ T cells relied on the Oncomine TCR Beta short-read assay. TCRdb redid the calling of the PCR reads with MiXCR, one entry per CDR3 protein. Among roughly 19,000 distinct CDR3 sequences listed, more than 55% were seen once.

The origin of this receptor is a human donor who had recovered from COVID-19. This chain connects TRBV15 to TRBJ1-4, with 7 bases aligning to TRBD1. Source: CD4+ T cells from blood, cultured in vitro, taken before SARS-CoV-2 vaccination. CDR3 bases: TGTGCCACCAGCAGAGTAGGGGCCGGGGCAGGGGGAGAAAAACTGTTTTTT. Translating it yields CATSRVGAGAGGEKLFF. Drawing the rest from reference TRBV15 and TRBJ1-4, the complete variable domain is DAMVIQNPRYQVTQFGKPVTLSCSQTLNHNVMYWYQQKSSQAPKLLFHYYDKDFNNEADTPDNFQSRRPNTSFCFLDIRSPGLGDTAMYLCATSRVGAGAGGEKLFFGSGTQLSVL.